The present TCR beta chain was sequenced within a study of post-analysis software for immune sequencing data. Per germline, CDR1 ENHRY and CDR2 SYGVKD. V gave up 6 bases and J gave up 7 bases, with 15 bases separating them. The CDR3 is 14 residues long. As concerns this clonotype: Antigen: not known.

Regarding the study as a whole: In patients, about five TRBV segments were more frequent than in controls, with TRBV5-6, TRBV5-1 and TRBV20-1 among them. Samples from one preparation batch, clustered by F measure, grouped strongly together.

cDNA libraries for TCR beta contained unique molecular identifiers. About 500,000 cDNA molecules were obtained per 1 to 10 million input T cells. TCRdb re-called the PCR reads with MiXCR, one entry per CDR3 protein. The sample yields a few hundred thousand distinct CDR3 sequences, approximately 31% seen once. The clonotype comes from a girl aged 2-17 years with multiple sclerosis. This chain joins TRBV10-3 and TRBJ2-2; D assignment may be TRBD1 or TRBD2 (5 bases each). The material sequenced was blood. The CDR3 spells CAIRGQTSIGELFF. DNA of the CDR3: TGTGCCATCAGGGGGCAAACTAGTATCGGGGAGCTGTTTTTT.